The source of this T cell receptor (beta chain) is a study of shared clonotypes between healthy human individuals. Study-wide background: Three CD4 naive, three CD4 memory, two CD8 naive and one CD8 memory plate were used per donor.

Of note for this clone: What it binds is unknown.

Assay: immunoSEQ multiplex PCR; the TCRdb copy retains only in-frame clones and omits some. The sample holds about 2.4 million clones, approximately 93% seen once. CDR3 size: 16 residues. The V gene's germline CDR1 is SEHNR and CDR2 FQNEAQ (reference sequence). J lost 4 bases, V lost 0 bases, and 7 bases had no gene match. Study-level points and caveats: Few donors limited the genetic and exposure-history diversity represented. When compared with the clonotypes that were shared by all four sorted-subset donors, the non-shared clonotypes turned out to have lower generation probabilities.

Input material: naive CD4+ T cells from PBMCs. Subset specified: CD45RA+ positively selected. This clonotype originated in a man aged 18 to 30 in good health. Some clones in this sample may be carry-over from other donors' samples. The chain links TRBV7-9 to TRBJ2-7, with TRBD1 matching over 9 bases. CDR3 DNA: TGTGCCAGCAGCTTAGCGCTTGGACAGGGGATTTACGAGCAGTACTTC. The encoded protein is CASSLALGQGIYEQYF.